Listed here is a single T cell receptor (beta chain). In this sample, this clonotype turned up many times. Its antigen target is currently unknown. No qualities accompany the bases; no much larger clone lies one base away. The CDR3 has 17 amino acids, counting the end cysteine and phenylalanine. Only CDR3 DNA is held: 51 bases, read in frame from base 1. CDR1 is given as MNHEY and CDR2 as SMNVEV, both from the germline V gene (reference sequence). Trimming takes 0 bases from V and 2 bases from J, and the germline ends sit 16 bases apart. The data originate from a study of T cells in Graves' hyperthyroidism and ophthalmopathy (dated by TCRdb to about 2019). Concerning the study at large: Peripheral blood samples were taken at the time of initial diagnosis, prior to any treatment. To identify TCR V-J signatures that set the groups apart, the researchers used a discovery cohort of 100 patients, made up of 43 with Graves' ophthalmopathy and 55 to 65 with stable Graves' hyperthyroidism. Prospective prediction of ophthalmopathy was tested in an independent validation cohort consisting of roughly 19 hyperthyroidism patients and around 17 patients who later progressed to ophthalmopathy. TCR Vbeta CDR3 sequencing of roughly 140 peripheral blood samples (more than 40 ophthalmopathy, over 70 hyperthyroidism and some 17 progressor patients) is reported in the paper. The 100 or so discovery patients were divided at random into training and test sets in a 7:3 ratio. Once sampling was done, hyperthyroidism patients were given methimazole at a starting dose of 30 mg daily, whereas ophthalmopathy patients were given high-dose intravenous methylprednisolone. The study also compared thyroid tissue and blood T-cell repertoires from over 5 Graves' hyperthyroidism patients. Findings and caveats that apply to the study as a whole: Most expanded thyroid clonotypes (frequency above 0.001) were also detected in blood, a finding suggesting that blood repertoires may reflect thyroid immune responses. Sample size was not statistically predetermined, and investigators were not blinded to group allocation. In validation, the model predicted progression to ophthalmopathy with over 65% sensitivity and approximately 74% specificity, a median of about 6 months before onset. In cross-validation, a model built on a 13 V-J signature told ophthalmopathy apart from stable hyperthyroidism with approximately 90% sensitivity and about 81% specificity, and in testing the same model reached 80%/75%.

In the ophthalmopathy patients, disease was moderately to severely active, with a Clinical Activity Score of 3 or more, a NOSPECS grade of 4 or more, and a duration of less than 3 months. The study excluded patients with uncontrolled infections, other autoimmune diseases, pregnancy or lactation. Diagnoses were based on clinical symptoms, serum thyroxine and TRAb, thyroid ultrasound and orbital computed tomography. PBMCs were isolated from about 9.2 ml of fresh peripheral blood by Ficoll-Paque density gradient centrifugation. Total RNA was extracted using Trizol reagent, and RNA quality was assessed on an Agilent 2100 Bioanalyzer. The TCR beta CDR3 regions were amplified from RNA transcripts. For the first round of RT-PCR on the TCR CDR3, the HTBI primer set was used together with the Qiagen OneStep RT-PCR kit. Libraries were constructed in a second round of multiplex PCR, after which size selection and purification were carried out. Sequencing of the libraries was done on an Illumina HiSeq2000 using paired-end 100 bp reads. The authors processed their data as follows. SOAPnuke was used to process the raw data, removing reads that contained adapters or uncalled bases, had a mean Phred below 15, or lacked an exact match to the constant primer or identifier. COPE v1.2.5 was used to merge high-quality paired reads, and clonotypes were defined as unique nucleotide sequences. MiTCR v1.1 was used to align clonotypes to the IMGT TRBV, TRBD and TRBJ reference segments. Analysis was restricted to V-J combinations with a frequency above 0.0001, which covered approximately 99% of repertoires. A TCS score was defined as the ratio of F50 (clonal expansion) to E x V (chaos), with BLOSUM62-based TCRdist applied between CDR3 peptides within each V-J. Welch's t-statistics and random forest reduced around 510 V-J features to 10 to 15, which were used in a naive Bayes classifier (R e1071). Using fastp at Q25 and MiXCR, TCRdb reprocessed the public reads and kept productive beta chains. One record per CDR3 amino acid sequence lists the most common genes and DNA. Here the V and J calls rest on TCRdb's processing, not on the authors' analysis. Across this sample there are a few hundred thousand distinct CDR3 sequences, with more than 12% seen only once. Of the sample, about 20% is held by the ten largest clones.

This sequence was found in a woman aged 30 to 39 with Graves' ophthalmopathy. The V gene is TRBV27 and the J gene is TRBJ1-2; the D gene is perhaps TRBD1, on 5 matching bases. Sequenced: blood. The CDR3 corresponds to CASSLSFSGARNYGYTF. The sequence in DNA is TGTGCCAGCAGTTTATCCTTCTCTGGGGCTAGAAACTATGGCTACACCTTC.